Shown below are 21 T cell receptor beta chains from a single sample sequenced in a study of blood T cell repertoires in COVID-19. Clones were sequenced by immunoSEQ multiplex PCR, and TCRdb holds only the in-frame ones, with some missing. Among about 210,000 clones listed, around 80% were seen once. Input material: peripheral blood. Every receptor here comes from a woman in her 70s with acute or convalescent COVID-19.

The chain uses TRBV5-1 and TRBJ2-2, with D perhaps matching TRBD2 (6 bases). The CDR3 has 16 amino acids. Between the trimmed V and J ends, which lost 4 bases and 6 bases, there was a span of 19 bases. In germline, CDR1 is SGHRS, CDR2 YFSETQ. The CDR3 nucleotides read TGCGCCAGCAGCCGGAGGGAGCAGGGTGTATCCGGGGAGCTGTTTTTT. Translating gives CASSRREQGVSGELFF.

This chain links TRBV7-9 with TRBJ1-2; D is unresolved. V was shortened by 8 bases and J by 2 bases, with 9 bases between the two germline ends. CDR3 length equals 12 residues. Per the germline V gene, CDR1 is SEHNR and CDR2 is FQNEAQ (reference sequence). CDR3 sequence (DNA): TGTGCCAGCGGGCGGGAGAACTATGGCTACACCTTC. It encodes CASGRENYGYTF.

The J gene is TRBJ2-5, the V gene TRBV2; 9 bases are a match to TRBD2. The V gene end was trimmed by 8 bases and the J gene end by 5 bases; junction bases not matched to a gene: 9. The CDR3 is 14 residues long. CDR1 is SNHLY, CDR2 FYNNEI, per germline. This CDR3 reads CASGGGASGETQYF. Written as DNA, the CDR3 is TGTGCCAGCGGCGGGGGGGCATCAGGGGAGACCCAGTACTTC.

In this sample, this clone turned up once. The J gene is TRBJ2-1, the V gene TRBV27, with TRBD2 matching over 7 bases. This CDR3 region has 14 residues. The germline gives CDR1 MNHEY, CDR2 SMNVEV (reference sequence). Trimming removed 6 bases from V and 4 bases from J; junction bases left unmatched: 6. Here the CDR3 DNA reads TGTGCCAGCAGCTCGGGGGGAGGTTACAATGAGCAGTTCTTC. It is translated as CASSSGGGYNEQFF.

This chain connects TRBV9 to TRBJ2-5; 7 nucleotides line up with TRBD2. The CDR3 is 14 amino acids. V dropped 3 bases and J dropped 3; count of bases not matched to a gene: 5. Germline V gene data show CDR1 as SGDLS and CDR2 as YYNGEE. The chain's CDR3 is CASSGRGFKETQYF. CDR3 coding DNA: TGTGCCAGCAGCGGGCGGGGGTTTAAAGAGACCCAGTACTTC.

This clone was detected once. CDR3 sequence reads: CASSLGLAGTNEQFF. The DNA for the CDR3 is TGTGCCAGCAGCTTGGGACTAGCGGGGACAAATGAGCAGTTCTTC. The J gene is TRBJ2-1, the V gene TRBV7-3, with 13 bases fitting TRBD2. With V trimmed by 3 bases and J by 7 bases, 3 bases remained unmatched. Germline values: CDR1 SGHTA, CDR2 FQGTGA. The length of the CDR3 is 15 residues.

The table lists this clone with a count of one. The J gene is TRBJ1-5, the V gene TRBV19; 7 bases align to TRBD1. Germline assignment: CDR1 LNHDA and CDR2 SQIVND (reference sequence). The junction had 8 bases not matched to a gene; V was cut back by 8 bases and J by 1 base. This CDR3 is 15 amino acids long. CDR3 bases: TGTGCCAGTGGGGACAGTACAAAAAGCAATCAGCCCCAGCATTTT. This sequence encodes CASGDSTKSNQPQHF.

This chain links TRBV6-6 with TRBJ1-1; 8 nucleotides align to TRBD1. CDR1 MNHNY and CDR2 SVGAGI come from the germline V gene (reference sequence). V gave up 7 bases and J gave up 2 bases; unmatched junction bases: 9. The CDR3 is 15 residues long. CDR3 amino acids: CASIDAGTGNTEAFF. CDR3 DNA: TGTGCCAGCATAGATGCCGGGACAGGTAACACTGAAGCTTTCTTT.

The V gene is TRBV5-6, the J gene TRBJ2-2; a weak D match, TRBD1 (6 bases). The CDR3 covers 15 residues. Germline-derived CDR1 and CDR2 are SGHDT and YYEEEE. Deletions cut 4 bases from V and 5 bases from J, with 15 bases between. The chain's CDR3 is CASSRLGARTGELFF. The CDR3 region has the DNA TGTGCCAGCAGCCGGTTGGGGGCCCGTACCGGGGAGCTGTTTTTT.

V and J are TRBV19 and TRBJ2-3; 9 nucleotides line up with TRBD2. Per the germline V gene, CDR1 is LNHDA and CDR2 is SQIVND (reference sequence). V dropped 0 bases and J dropped 3; count of bases not matched to a gene: 13. CDR3 length: 19 residues. The DNA of the CDR3 is TGTGCCAGTAGTATAGATCTATCTCACAGCGGGGGGACGACAGATACGCAGTATTTT. This sequence encodes CASSIDLSHSGGTTDTQYF.

In its sample, this clone was seen a few times. The chain is built from TRBV5-1 and TRBJ2-5, with 9 positions matching TRBD2. Germline CDR1 and CDR2: SGHRS and YFSETQ. V shed 4 bases and J 1 base; nucleotides not matched to a gene: 5. This CDR3 is 15 amino acids long. In nucleotides, the CDR3 is TGCGCCAGCAGCCTCGGGACTAGCCTCCAAGAGACCCAGTACTTC. It translates to CASSLGTSLQETQYF. Combining the CDR3 with reference TRBV5-1 and TRBJ2-5 gives the whole variable domain KAGVTQTPRYLIKTRGQQVTLSCSPISGHRSVSWYQQTPGQGLQFLFEYFSETQRNKGNFPGRFSGRQFSNSRSEMNVSTLELGDSALYLCASSLGTSLQETQYFGPGTRLLVL.

The V call is TRBV2, the J call TRBJ1-5; D possibly corresponds to TRBD1 (5 bases). CDR1 SNHLY and CDR2 FYNNEI come from the germline V gene. Trimming removed 2 bases from V and 7 bases from J, with 9 bases in between. The CDR3 loop spans 13 amino acids. CDR3 protein: CASSEYRGQPQHF. The CDR3 DNA reads TGTGCCAGCAGTGAATATAGGGGACAGCCCCAGCATTTT.

V is TRBV19 and J is TRBJ2-2; possible D gene TRBD1, 6 bases. CDR3 size: 14 residues. Germline loops: CDR1 LNHDA, CDR2 SQIVND (reference sequence). Deletions cut 7 bases from V and 6 bases from J, with 15 bases between. This CDR3 reads CASIRQEDPGELFF. CDR3 bases: TGTGCCAGTATCCGACAGGAGGACCCCGGGGAGCTGTTTTTT.

The chain is built from TRBV14 and TRBJ1-2; no firm D call. Germline V gene data show CDR1 as SGHDN and CDR2 as FVKESK. The CDR3 runs to 15 residues. Trimming cost V 0 bases and J 4 bases, with 12 bases left between them. The DNA for the CDR3 is TGTGCCAGCAGCCAAGATCATAGCTTAGTCTATGGCTACACCTTC. Its translation: CASSQDHSLVYGYTF.

This chain uses TRBV15 with TRBJ2-5; tentatively, D is TRBD2 (7 bases). Trimming left V 1 base short and J 5 bases short, with 17 bases between. Germline V gene data show CDR1 as LNHNV and CDR2 as YYDKDF (reference sequence). The CDR3 contains 16 residues. The DNA for the CDR3 is TGTGCCACCAGCAGAGGAGGTAGGGGGGGCGAGGAGACCCAGTACTTC. It is translated as CATSRGGRGGEETQYF.

This clone turned up a few times. The chain combines TRBV7-2 with TRBJ2-7; D remains unclear. Trimming left V 0 bases short and J 4 bases short, with 16 bases between. The CDR3 length is 16 residues. Per germline, CDR1 SGHTA and CDR2 FQGNSA. The CDR3 region has the DNA TGTGCCAGCAGCTTAGCGACACACGGCAGCTTATACGAGCAGTACTTC. This gives the protein CASSLATHGSLYEQYF.

The chain combines TRBV10-3 with TRBJ2-2; D is unclear. Germline V gives CDR1 ENHRY, CDR2 SYGVKD. There are 14 residues in the CDR3. V lost 4 bases, J lost 0 bases, and 6 bases lay in between. CDR3 loop: CAISVQPNTGELFF. CDR3 in DNA: TGTGCCATCAGTGTACAGCCGAACACCGGGGAGCTGTTTTTT.

This chain connects TRBV29-1 to TRBJ2-2; 7 bases align to TRBD1. The ends lost 5 bases at V and 6 bases at J; junction bases unmatched: 6. The CDR3 consists of 13 residues. Germline CDR1 is SQVTM and CDR2 is ANQGSEA. CDR3 residues: CSVLGQTSGELFF. Written as DNA, the CDR3 is TGCAGCGTTTTGGGACAGACCTCCGGGGAGCTGTTTTTT.

V and J are TRBV12-3 or TRBV12-4 and TRBJ1-6; D remains unclear. V lost 3 bases and J 8 bases, leaving 8 bases between the germline ends. The CDR3 has 13 amino acids. CDR3 loop: CASSFQRDSPLHF. CDR3 in DNA: TGTGCCAGCAGTTTTCAGAGGGATTCACCCCTCCACTTT.

The rearrangement joins TRBV7-3 to TRBJ2-2, with D perhaps TRBD1 (6 bases). The V gene lost 2 bases and the J gene lost 5 bases, with 9 bases spanning the gap. CDR3 length: 14 residues. From germline, CDR1 is SGHTA and CDR2 FQGTGA. The CDR3 is CASSLGGSTGELFF. In DNA form, the CDR3 reads TGTGCCAGCAGCTTAGGGGGCTCGACCGGGGAGCTGTTTTTT. Based on the CDR3 plus reference TRBV7-3 and TRBJ2-2, the full variable domain is GAGVSQTPSNKVTEKGKYVELRCDPISGHTALYWYRQSLGQGPEFLIYFQGTGAADDSGLPNDRFFAVRPEGSVSTLKIQRTERGDSAVYLCASSLGGSTGELFFGEGSRLTVL.

V and J are TRBV6-2 or TRBV6-3 and TRBJ2-1; 12 bases line up with TRBD2. The CDR3 is made up of 16 amino acids. The V gene's germline CDR1 is MNHEY and CDR2 SVGEGT. The ends lost 6 bases at V and 3 bases at J; junction bases unmatched: 6. The CDR3 DNA reads as TGTGCCAGCAGCCAGACTAGCGGGGGTCGCTACAATGAGCAGTTCTTC. It codes for CASSQTSGGRYNEQFF.